This TCR beta chain was found in a study of cytomegalovirus exposure and HLA in healthy donors. Notes on the study in general: Cytomegalovirus association was assigned to approximately 180 TCR beta chains. V- and J-gene trimming of TCR beta was linked (in a later analysis) to a missense DCLRE1C variant.

The PCR contained 60 Vbeta and 13 Jbeta primers. The data were produced by immunoSEQ multiplex PCR, yet TCRdb's version contains in-frame clones alone and is incomplete. Altogether some 120,000 clones are present, about four fifths being singletons, with the ten largest covering approximately 5%. This clone was detected a few times. Its antigen is not known. Everyone who donated was a healthy bone marrow donor. Losses at the gene ends were 6 bases for V and 13 bases for J; bases not matched to a gene: 11. Germline values: CDR1 MNHEY, CDR2 SVGAGI. CDR3 size: 13 residues. The origin of this receptor is a man between 25 and 39 years old in good health and CMV-seronegative. Sequenced sample: PBMCs. This chain links TRBV6-5 with TRBJ1-5; 8 nucleotides agree with TRBD1. The DNA for the CDR3 is TGTGCCAGCAGCGTTGGGGCAGGACAGGGTCAGCATTTT. Translation: CASSVGAGQGQHF.